This passage covers 32 T cell receptor beta chains from one sample sequenced in a study of CD8 T cells in Susac syndrome. cDNA came from about 0.51 to 1 ug RNA primed by random hexamers. TCRdb passed the immunoSEQ multiplex PCR reads through MiXCR, listing each CDR3 protein once. The data contain about 150,000 distinct CDR3 sequences, 90% to 95% of them seen just once; the ten biggest clones take up around 0.21%. The sample was CD8+ T cells from PBMCs. Receptor source: a human donor with multiple sclerosis.

The chain couples TRBV29-1 to TRBJ2-7; D not certain. The germline V and J ends were trimmed by 7 bases and 0 bases, with 7 bases remaining between them. Germline CDR1 is SQVTM and CDR2 is ANQGSEA. The CDR3 runs 11 residues. The DNA for the CDR3 is TGCAGCGCGGGTAGCTCCTACGAGCAGTACTTC. It specifies CSAGSSYEQYF.

This chain connects TRBV30 to TRBJ2-1; 10 bases fit TRBD2. This CDR3 region has 15 residues. Germline V CDR1 and CDR2: GTSNPN, SVGIG (reference sequence). The V and J ends lost 8 bases and 7 bases, in that order; junction bases with no gene match: 14. The CDR3 nucleotides read TGTGCCGGCATCAGGACTAGCGGCCTAGGGAATGAGCAGTTCTTC. Translated, it gives CAGIRTSGLGNEQFF.

CDR3 loop: CSVDETGDHGYTF. DNA for the CDR3: TGCAGCGTTGACGAGACAGGGGACCATGGCTACACCTTC. The chain is built from TRBV29-1 and TRBJ1-2; TRBD1 matches at 8 bases. This CDR3 region has 13 residues. J was trimmed by 6 bases and V by 3 bases; bases with no gene match: 6. From germline, CDR1 is SQVTM and CDR2 ANQGSEA. Together with reference TRBV29-1 and TRBJ1-2, the CDR3 gives the full variable domain: SAVISQKPSRDICQRGTSLTIQCQVDSQVTMMFWYRQQPGQSLTLIATANQGSEATYESGFVIDKFPISRPNLTFSTLTVSNMSPEDSSIYLCSVDETGDHGYTFGSGTRLTVV.

The chain recombines TRBV9 with TRBJ2-6, with D possibly matching TRBD1 (5 bases). There are 16 residues in the CDR3. V lost 7 bases, J lost 1 base, and 15 bases lay in between. CDR1 SGDLS and CDR2 YYNGEE come from the germline V gene. The CDR3 region is CASVSRDGSGANVLTF. CDR3 coding DNA: TGTGCCAGCGTATCCAGGGATGGTTCTGGGGCCAACGTCCTGACTTTC.

The V gene is TRBV6-5, the J gene TRBJ2-2; 8 nucleotides agree with TRBD1. CDR3 length equals 14 residues. Germline V gene sequence: CDR1 MNHEY, CDR2 SVGAGI. The trim removed 9 bases at V and 1 base at J, leaving 4 bases unmatched. The chain's CDR3 is CASRDRMNTGELFF. CDR3 bases: TGTGCCAGTAGGGACAGGATGAACACCGGGGAGCTGTTTTTT.

This sequence joins TRBV3-1 and TRBJ1-5, with D perhaps TRBD1 (5 bases). The CDR3 runs 15 residues. Germline-derived CDR1 and CDR2 are LGHDT and YNNKEL (reference sequence). Trimming took 0 bases from V and 5 from J, leaving 11 bases between them. The CDR3 loop is CASSQDGGKDQPQHF. The CDR3 nucleotides are TGTGCCAGCAGCCAAGATGGGGGGAAGGATCAGCCCCAGCATTTT.

The V gene is TRBV27, the J gene TRBJ2-3; 7 bases fit TRBD2. Per the germline V gene, CDR1 is MNHEY and CDR2 is SMNVEV (reference sequence). V gave up 5 bases and J gave up 0 bases; unmatched junction bases: 8. This CDR3 region has 16 residues. CDR3 bases: TGTGCCAGCAGTCCCTTAGCGGGTTCTAGCACAGATACGCAGTATTTT. This codes for CASSPLAGSSTDTQYF.

This clonotype showed up just once. The chain carries TRBV20-1 and TRBJ1-4; D remains ambiguous. The CDR3 is made up of 15 amino acids. The V and J ends lost 2 bases and 5 bases respectively, with 15 bases between them. Germline V gene lookup returns CDR1 DFQATT and CDR2 SNEGSKA (reference sequence). CDR3 in amino acids: CSARPQTGGNEKLFF. The CDR3 DNA sequence: TGCAGTGCTAGACCCCAGACGGGAGGGAATGAAAAACTGTTTTTT.

A single count supports this clonotype. J is TRBJ2-7 and V is TRBV25-1; D possibly corresponds to TRBD2 (6 bases). The germline V and J ends were trimmed by 3 bases and 6 bases, with 24 bases remaining between them. The length of the CDR3 is 17 residues. CDR1 and CDR2 (germline): MGHDK, SYGVNS. CDR3 loop: CASSDYEGWDSLGEQYF. The CDR3 coding sequence is TGTGCCAGCAGTGATTACGAGGGATGGGACTCACTTGGCGAGCAGTACTTC.

This clonotype is a singleton in its sample. The V gene is TRBV29-1, the J gene TRBJ1-2; tentatively, D is TRBD1 (6 bases). CDR3 length equals 12 residues. V lost 7 bases to trimming and J lost 7 bases, with 16 bases between them. The germline V gene has CDR1 SQVTM and CDR2 ANQGSEA. CDR3 DNA sequence: TGCAGCGCCCCGGGGAAAGGGGGTGGCTACACCTTC. Amino acid sequence: CSAPGKGGGYTF. Filled out from reference TRBV29-1 and TRBJ1-2, the complete variable domain reads SAVISQKPSRDICQRGTSLTIQCQVDSQVTMMFWYRQQPGQSLTLIATANQGSEATYESGFVIDKFPISRPNLTFSTLTVSNMSPEDSSIYLCSAPGKGGGYTFGSGTRLTVV.

This chain uses TRBV9 with TRBJ2-3, with D unclear. CDR1 and CDR2 (germline): SGDLS, YYNGEE. V was shortened by 0 bases and J by 4 bases, with 3 bases between the two germline ends. The CDR3 sequence is 12 residues long. CDR3 loop: CASSVESDTQYF. The CDR3 nucleotides are TGTGCCAGCAGCGTAGAGTCAGATACGCAGTATTTT.

The chain recombines TRBV5-6 with TRBJ2-1; D gene ambiguous. V lost 1 base and J 0 bases, leaving 14 bases between the germline ends. This CDR3 has 17 residues. Germline V gene lookup returns CDR1 SGHDT and CDR2 YYEEEE. CDR3 coding DNA: TGTGCCAGCAGCTTGTTTTATCGGTCCAGCTCCTACAATGAGCAGTTCTTC. Translation: CASSLFYRSSSYNEQFF.

The rearrangement uses TRBV12-3 or TRBV12-4 and TRBJ2-7, with TRBD1 as a possible D gene (5 bases). CDR3 length: 14 residues. Trimming stripped 5 bases from V and 2 bases from J, with 13 bases between. The CDR3 DNA sequence: TGTGCCAGCAGTAAGGACAATCCGGCCTACGAGCAGTACTTC. Residues: CASSKDNPAYEQYF.

V and J are TRBV7-2 and TRBJ1-6, with unresolved D. Germline loops: CDR1 SGHTA, CDR2 FQGNSA. V lost 4 bases, J lost 5 bases, and 3 bases lay in between. This CDR3 contains 12 residues. The CDR3 is CASSSHNSPLHF. CDR3 sequence (DNA): TGTGCCAGCAGCTCTCATAATTCACCCCTCCACTTT.

The V call is TRBV7-9, the J call TRBJ2-4; maybe TRBD2 (5 bases). The V end was cut by 4 bases, the J end by 5 bases, with 9 bases between. Germline loops: CDR1 SEHNR, CDR2 FQNEAQ (reference sequence). The CDR3 extends over 13 amino acids. The CDR3 region is CASSSFGENIQYF. DNA of the CDR3: TGTGCCAGCAGCTCCTTCGGGGAAAACATTCAGTACTTC.

The CDR3 sequence: CASSQGLTGNSGYTF. CDR3 in DNA: TGCGCCAGCAGCCAAGGACTGACTGGTAATAGCGGCTACACCTTC. This chain links TRBV4-3 with TRBJ1-2, with no clear D. The CDR3 sequence is 15 residues long. Trimming removed 1 base from V and 8 bases from J, with 17 bases in between. Germline CDR1 LGHNA, CDR2 YSLEER.

The rearrangement joins TRBV28 to TRBJ1-1, with a weak D call TRBD1 (5 bases). The germline V gene has CDR1 MDHEN and CDR2 SYDVKM. V lost 6 bases to trimming and J lost 6 bases, with 17 bases between them. This CDR3 has 14 residues. The CDR3 bases are TGTGCCAGCAGCCGAAAGCTGGGGGGGTCTGAAGCTTTCTTT. It encodes CASSRKLGGSEAFF.

This chain connects TRBV29-1 to TRBJ2-7, with 9 bases matching TRBD1. CDR1 is SQVTM, CDR2 ANQGSEA, per germline. The V segment lost 3 bases and the J segment 6 bases; nucleotides outside the gene matches: 6. This CDR3 spans 13 amino acids. Written as DNA, the CDR3 is TGCAGCGTTGAGGAGGGACAGGGCCGCGAGCAGTACTTC. Translated, it gives CSVEEGQGREQYF.

The rearrangement joins TRBV10-3 to TRBJ1-2, with unresolved D. Germline V CDR1 and CDR2: ENHRY, SYGVKD. V was cut by 4 bases and J by 0 bases, with 9 bases left in between. The CDR3 is 14 residues long. The CDR3 DNA reads TGTGCCATCAGTGTTACAGATGCTAACTATGGCTACACCTTC. As protein: CAISVTDANYGYTF.

This clonotype was observed a single time. Germline is not matched at one junction end, which may reflect a read error. The chain couples TRBV9 to TRBJ2-3; D unclear. This CDR3 region has 10 residues. CDR1 and CDR2 (germline): SGDLS, YYNGEE. This CDR3 is CASSGTAHHF. CDR3 DNA: TGTGCCAGCAGCGGCACTGCGCATCATTTT.

This chain uses TRBV30 with TRBJ1-2; D may be TRBD1 (5 bases). Germline CDR1 is GTSNPN and CDR2 is SVGIG (reference sequence). This CDR3 is 13 amino acids long. Trimming left V 5 bases short and J 1 base short, with 11 bases between. The CDR3 coding sequence is TGTGCCTGGTCCTCGGGACTTAACTATGGCTACACCTTC. It yields the protein CAWSSGLNYGYTF.

The rearrangement joins TRBV7-9 to TRBJ1-5, with a possible D match to TRBD1 (5 bases). V was pared by 5 bases and J by 3 bases, with 11 bases between. The germline gives CDR1 SEHNR, CDR2 FQNEAQ (reference sequence). The CDR3 consists of 14 residues. The CDR3 nucleotides read TGTGCCAGCAGCCCGGGACTGATCAATCAGCCCCAGCATTTT. Its translation is CASSPGLINQPQHF.

The chain joins TRBV7-9 to TRBJ1-2; perhaps TRBD1 as D (5 bases). The CDR3 has 13 amino acids. The germline CDR1 and CDR2 sequences are SEHNR and FQNEAQ (reference sequence). V was shortened by 6 bases and J by 8 bases, with 16 bases between the two germline ends. The CDR3: CASRAGTMEGYTF. The DNA for the CDR3 is TGTGCCAGCAGAGCCGGGACGATGGAGGGCTACACCTTC.

The chain is built from TRBV10-3 and TRBJ2-7, with D perhaps matching TRBD1 (6 bases). The CDR3 length is 14 residues. Germline values: CDR1 ENHRY, CDR2 SYGVKD. V dropped 11 bases and J dropped 1 base, with 18 bases sitting between them. This chain's CDR3 is CAASSGTPSYEQYF. CDR3 bases: TGTGCCGCCTCCTCGGGGACACCTTCCTACGAGCAGTACTTC.

V is TRBV5-1 and J is TRBJ2-5; no definite D call. Germline CDR1 reads SGHRS; CDR2 reads YFSETQ. Trimming shortened V by 4 bases and J by 2 bases, and 9 bases separated the two germline ends. The CDR3 runs 13 residues. This CDR3 is CASSRRVQETQYF. In DNA, the CDR3 is TGCGCCAGCAGCAGAAGGGTACAAGAGACCCAGTACTTC.

The gene calls are TRBV11-2 and TRBJ2-2; no firm D call. Looked up from germline, CDR1 is SGHAT and CDR2 is FQNNGV. The CDR3 is made up of 12 amino acids. V lost 0 bases to trimming and J lost 7 bases, with 3 bases between them. DNA of the CDR3: TGTGCCAGCAGCTTAGACTACGGGGAGCTGTTTTTT. Its protein product is CASSLDYGELFF.

V is TRBV27 and J is TRBJ2-7, with 7 bases that match TRBD2. Germline CDR1 reads MNHEY; CDR2 reads SMNVEV (reference sequence). This CDR3 has 13 residues. After removal of 5 bases from V and 5 bases from J, the junction contained 6 bases not matched to a gene. CDR3 sequence (DNA): TGTGCCAGCAGTCTCCTACGGGGGGACGAGCAGTACTTC. Protein: CASSLLRGDEQYF.

J is TRBJ2-1 and V is TRBV5-4; TRBD2 agrees at 9 bases. Losses at the gene ends were 2 bases for V and 6 bases for J; bases not matched to a gene: 9. Germline V gene data show CDR1 as SGHNT and CDR2 as YYREEE (reference sequence). The CDR3 extends over 16 amino acids. The CDR3 protein is CASSLTSGGNLNEQFF. CDR3 DNA: TGTGCCAGCAGCTTAACCAGCGGGGGGAACCTCAATGAGCAGTTCTTC. Variable domain in full (rest from reference TRBV5-4 and TRBJ2-1): ETGVTQSPTHLIKTRGQQVTLRCSSQSGHNTVSWYQQALGQGPQFIFQYYREEENGRGNFPPRFSGLQFPNYSSELNVNALELDDSALYLCASSLTSGGNLNEQFFGPGTRLTVL.

The table lists this clonotype with a count of one. The V gene is TRBV29-1, the J gene TRBJ2-2; D is uncertain. There are 13 residues in the CDR3. Germline values: CDR1 SQVTM, CDR2 ANQGSEA. Trimming shortened V by 0 bases and J by 4 bases, and 6 bases separated the two germline ends. The CDR3, as DNA: TGCAGCGTTGAAGATCTGGTCACCGGGGAGCTGTTTTTT. It yields the protein CSVEDLVTGELFF.

This chain connects TRBV30 to TRBJ2-2; unclear D gene. V was pared by 2 bases and J by 6 bases, with 10 bases between. The CDR3 is 13 residues long. From germline, CDR1 is GTSNPN and CDR2 SVGIG (reference sequence). CDR3 loop: CAWSLEISGELFF. CDR3 DNA: TGTGCCTGGAGTCTGGAGATTTCCGGGGAGCTGTTTTTT.

This chain links TRBV2 with TRBJ2-7; D ambiguous. Trimming took 7 bases from V and 3 from J, leaving 4 bases between them. Germline CDR1 reads SNHLY; CDR2 reads FYNNEI. The CDR3 length is 10 residues. CDR3 region: CASTGYEQYF. CDR3 coding DNA: TGTGCCAGCACAGGCTACGAGCAGTACTTC.

V usage is TRBV7-9 and J usage is TRBJ2-5, with D perhaps matching TRBD2 (7 bases). The CDR3 has 14 amino acids. The germline V gene encodes CDR1 SEHNR and CDR2 FQNEAQ (reference sequence). The CDR3 spells CAEAPPGGLETQYF. The CDR3 region has the DNA TGTGCAGAAGCCCCTCCGGGGGGCCTAGAGACCCAGTACTTC.